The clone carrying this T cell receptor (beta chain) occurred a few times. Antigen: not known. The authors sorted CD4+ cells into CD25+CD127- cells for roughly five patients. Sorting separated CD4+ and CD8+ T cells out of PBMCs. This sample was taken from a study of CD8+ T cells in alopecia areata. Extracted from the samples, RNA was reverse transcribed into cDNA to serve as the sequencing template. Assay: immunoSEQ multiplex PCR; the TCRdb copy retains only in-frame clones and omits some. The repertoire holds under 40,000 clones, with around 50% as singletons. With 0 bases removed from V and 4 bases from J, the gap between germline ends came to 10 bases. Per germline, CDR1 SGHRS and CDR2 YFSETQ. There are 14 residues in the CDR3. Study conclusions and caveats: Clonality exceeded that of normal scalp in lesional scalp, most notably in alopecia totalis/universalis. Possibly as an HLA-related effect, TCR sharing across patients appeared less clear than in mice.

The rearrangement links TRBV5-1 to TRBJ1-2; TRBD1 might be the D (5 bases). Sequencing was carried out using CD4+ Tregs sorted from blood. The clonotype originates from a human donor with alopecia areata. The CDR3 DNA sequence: TGCGCCAGCAGCTTGGGGGGCAGTATCTATGGCTACACCTTC. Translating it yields CASSLGGSIYGYTF.